The 14 T cell receptor beta chains below were found in one sample sequenced in a study of T-cell memory formation after mild COVID-19. TCRdb called the 5' RACE reads again in MiXCR, with one record for every CDR3 protein. The data show 150,000 to 200,000 distinct CDR3 sequences, roughly 10% seen once. Sequenced material: PBMCs or a T cell subset sorted from them (not recorded which). Receptors were obtained from a man aged 18-30 years who had mild COVID-19 (a few samples of this study predate the infection). Cell type and time point are not known.

The chain couples TRBV25-1 to TRBJ2-7; perhaps TRBD1 as D (5 bases). There are 14 residues in the CDR3. The V end lost 0 bases, the J end lost 6 bases, and 12 bases lay between the germline ends. Per the germline V gene, CDR1 is MGHDK and CDR2 is SYGVNS. In DNA, the CDR3 is TGTGCCAGCAGTGAATACAGGCAGGGCCTCGAGCAGTACGTC. Encoded protein: CASSEYRQGLEQYV.

This clonotype showed up just a few times. The chain joins TRBV5-1 to TRBJ2-5; no reliable D call. The ends were cut back, 2 bases at V and 4 bases at J, with 9 bases in the middle. CDR1 and CDR2 from the germline V gene are SGHRS and YFSETQ. The CDR3 loop spans 13 amino acids. The CDR3, as DNA: TGCGCCAGCAGCTTTTTATCCGCAGAGACCCAGTACTTC. As protein: CASSFLSAETQYF.

The chain recombines TRBV7-2 with TRBJ2-5; unclear D gene. V was cut by 5 bases and J by 4 bases, with 11 bases left in between. The CDR3 contains 13 residues. Germline values: CDR1 SGHTA, CDR2 FQGNSA. In DNA form, the CDR3 reads TGTGCCAGCAGCCCCTCCGGGCCAGAGACCCAGTACTTC. This sequence encodes CASSPSGPETQYF.

This rearrangement joins TRBV20-1 to TRBJ2-6; D is unresolved. Germline-derived CDR1 and CDR2 are DFQATT and SNEGSKA (reference sequence). V was clipped by 3 bases and J by 0 bases, with 3 bases between them. This CDR3 region has 13 residues. CDR3 loop: CSASSSGANVLTF. Here the CDR3 DNA reads TGCAGTGCTAGCAGCTCTGGGGCCAACGTCCTGACTTTC.

The chain joins TRBV15 to TRBJ2-1; possibly TRBD1 or TRBD2 for D (5 bases each). CDR3 size: 15 residues. The V and J ends lost 1 base and 3 bases respectively, with 10 bases between them. Germline assignment: CDR1 LNHNV and CDR2 YYDKDF (reference sequence). The CDR3 DNA is TGTGCCACCAGCAGAGTTGGGGGATTCTACAATGAGCAGTTCTTC. Its translation is CATSRVGGFYNEQFF. Full variable domain (outside the CDR3, taken from reference TRBV15 and TRBJ2-1): DAMVIQNPRYQVTQFGKPVTLSCSQTLNHNVMYWYQQKSSQAPKLLFHYYDKDFNNEADTPDNFQSRRPNTSFCFLDIRSPGLGDTAMYLCATSRVGGFYNEQFFGPGTRLTVL.

This clonotype was observed a few times. The V gene is TRBV4-2, the J gene TRBJ1-1; D might be TRBD1 (5 bases). V was trimmed by 4 bases and J by 3 bases, leaving 15 bases between them. Germline V gene data show CDR1 as LGHNA and CDR2 as YNFKEQ. The length of the CDR3 is 15 residues. CDR3 protein: CASSPEGWGDTEAFF. CDR3 nucleotides: TGTGCCAGCAGCCCCGAAGGATGGGGGGACACTGAAGCTTTCTTT.

This clonotype was detected only a few times. V gene TRBV6-5 combines with J gene TRBJ1-3; TRBD1 is a possible D gene (6 bases). Trimming left V 6 bases short and J 0 bases short, with 15 bases between. The CDR3 length is 16 residues. Germline assignment: CDR1 MNHEY and CDR2 SVGAGI. The CDR3 DNA reads TGTGCCAGCAGAGAGGGGGGGTCCAGCTCTGGAAACACCATATATTTT. Encoded protein: CASREGGSSSGNTIYF.

This clonotype was seen more than once but under ten times. This chain joins TRBV4-1 and TRBJ1-6, with 11 bases aligning to TRBD1. Germline trimming cut 3 bases from V and 10 bases from J; bases unmatched to any gene: 2. There are 14 residues in the CDR3. Germline CDR1 reads MGHRA; CDR2 reads YSYEKL. CDR3 sequence reads: CASSHGTGGSPLHF. For the CDR3, the DNA is TGCGCCAGCAGCCATGGGACAGGGGGATCACCCCTCCACTTT.

The V gene is TRBV11-2, the J gene TRBJ2-3, with D perhaps matching TRBD1 (6 bases). This CDR3 region has 15 residues. V dropped 5 bases and J dropped 2 bases, with 14 bases sitting between them. Germline-derived CDR1 and CDR2 are SGHAT and FQNNGV. This chain's CDR3 is CASSHVDSLTDTQYF. The CDR3 nucleotides are TGTGCCAGCAGCCACGTGGACAGCCTCACAGATACGCAGTATTTT.

The V and J genes are TRBV4-3 and TRBJ1-3; D ambiguous. CDR1 is LGHNA, CDR2 YSLEER, per germline. This CDR3 spans 12 amino acids. V gave up 1 base and J gave up 7 bases, with 5 bases separating them. Here the CDR3 DNA reads TGCGCCAGCAGCCAAGCCTTTAACACCATATATTTT. It encodes CASSQAFNTIYF.

This rearrangement joins TRBV14 to TRBJ2-3; TRBD2 is a possible D gene (7 bases). This CDR3 region has 16 residues. The V and J ends lost 3 bases and 4 bases respectively, with 17 bases between them. The germline V gene encodes CDR1 SGHDN and CDR2 FVKESK. The CDR3 DNA reads as TGTGCCAGCAGCCAGATGGGGCGGGGGCCAGCAGATACGCAGTATTTT. This sequence encodes CASSQMGRGPADTQYF.

In this sample, this clonotype turned up many times. This rearrangement joins TRBV6-1 to TRBJ2-1; TRBD1 agrees at 7 bases. The CDR3 has 14 amino acids. With V trimmed by 7 bases and J by 5 bases, 8 bases remained unmatched. In germline, CDR1 is MNHNS, CDR2 SASEGT. The CDR3 region has the DNA TGTGCCAGCAAATCACAGGGGATCGACAATGAGCAGTTCTTC. It yields the protein CASKSQGIDNEQFF.

This clonotype was seen a handful of times. This rearrangement joins TRBV29-1 to TRBJ2-7; D is possibly TRBD1 (6 bases). The CDR3 sequence is 12 residues long. The germline gives CDR1 SQVTM, CDR2 ANQGSEA. V was cut by 8 bases and J by 2 bases, with 13 bases left in between. CDR3 sequence reads: CSIRTAAYEQYF. As DNA, the CDR3 is TGCAGCATCCGGACAGCGGCCTACGAGCAGTACTTC.

This clonotype has at least ten counts. V usage is TRBV6-5 and J usage is TRBJ1-5; TRBD1 is a possible D gene (6 bases). Germline-derived CDR1 and CDR2 are MNHEY and SVGAGI. Deletions cut 4 bases from V and 6 bases from J, with 13 bases between. The CDR3 runs to 14 residues. Written as DNA, the CDR3 is TGTGCCAGCAGTTCGACAGGAGCAGGTCAGCCCCAGCATTTT. Residues: CASSSTGAGQPQHF.